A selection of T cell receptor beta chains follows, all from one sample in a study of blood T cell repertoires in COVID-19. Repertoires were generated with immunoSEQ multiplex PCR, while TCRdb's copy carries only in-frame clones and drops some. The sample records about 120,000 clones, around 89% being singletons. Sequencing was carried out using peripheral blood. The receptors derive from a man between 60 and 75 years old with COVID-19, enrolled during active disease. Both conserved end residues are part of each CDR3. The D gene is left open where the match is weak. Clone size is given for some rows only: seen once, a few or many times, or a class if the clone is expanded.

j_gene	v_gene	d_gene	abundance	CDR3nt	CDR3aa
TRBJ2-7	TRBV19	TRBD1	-	TGTGCCAGTAGTACGTTTGGGACAGGGGCCTACGAGCAGTACTTC	CASSTFGTGAYEQYF
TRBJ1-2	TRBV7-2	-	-	TGTGCCAGCAGCTTAGGCGGGGCGTACGACTATGGCTACACCTTC	CASSLGGAYDYGYTF
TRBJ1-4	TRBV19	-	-	TGTGCCAGTAGTAATTCAGCAGAGAGGATTAGGGGAGAAAAACTGTTTTTT	CASSNSAERIRGEKLFF
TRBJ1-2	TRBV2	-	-	TGTGCCAGCAGTGGTGGCGGAAGCTATGGCTACACCTTC	CASSGGGSYGYTF
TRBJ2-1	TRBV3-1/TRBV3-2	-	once	TGTGCCAGCAGCCAAGATCAGAGGGATGAGCAGTTCTTC	CASSQDQRDEQFF
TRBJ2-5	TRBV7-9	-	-	TGTGCCAGCAGCCTAAATACCCAAGAGACCCAGTACTTC	CASSLNTQETQYF
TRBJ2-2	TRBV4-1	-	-	TGCGCCAGCAGCCAAGGGGCCACGAACACCGGGGAGCTGTTTTTT	CASSQGATNTGELFF
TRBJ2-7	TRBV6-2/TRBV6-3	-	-	TGTGCCAGCAGTAACCCCGACTCGAAAGAGCAGTACTTC	CASSNPDSKEQYF
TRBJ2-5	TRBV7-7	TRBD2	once	TGTGCTAGCAGCCAAACTAAGGCTAGCGGGGGGCCAGAGACCCAGTACTTC	CASSQTKASGGPETQYF
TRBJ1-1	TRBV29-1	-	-	TGCAGCGTTGCTCTTTCAGGGTTCGACACTGAAGCTTTCTTT	CSVALSGFDTEAFF
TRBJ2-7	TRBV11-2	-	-	TGTGCCAGCAGCTCCGAGACTAGATCCGCCTACGAGCAGTACTTC	CASSSETRSAYEQYF
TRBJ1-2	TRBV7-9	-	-	TGTGCCAGCAGCCTGCTGACAGACTATGGCTACACCTTC	CASSLLTDYGYTF
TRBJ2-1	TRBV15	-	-	TGTGCCACAAAGGGGCTACTGTACAATGAGCAGTTCTTC	CATKGLLYNEQFF
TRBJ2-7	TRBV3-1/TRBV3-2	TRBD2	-	TGTGCCAGCAGCCAAGGCAAACTAGCGGGGGGACACTCCTACGAGCAGTACTTC	CASSQGKLAGGHSYEQYF
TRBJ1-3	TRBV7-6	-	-	TGTGCCAGCAGCTTAGCGGCGGGGAACTCTGGAAACACCATATATTTT	CASSLAAGNSGNTIYF
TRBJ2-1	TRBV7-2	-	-	TGTGCCAGCAGCTTACGGGCAGCGTTGAGGGATGAGGGGCAGTTCTTC	CASSLRAALRDEGQFF
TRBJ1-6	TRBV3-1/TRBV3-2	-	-	TGTGCCAGCAGCCAAGAAGTGGACTCCCGCTCCTATAATTCACCCCTCCACTTT	CASSQEVDSRSYNSPLHF